This TCR beta chain was observed in a study of response to subunit inactivated influenza vaccine. Study-level points and caveats: The authors suggested that every seasonal influenza vaccination recruits few new T cells.

This clonotype has more than one count but fewer than ten. Antigen unknown. The germline V gene encodes CDR1 GTSNPN and CDR2 SVGIG (reference sequence). The CDR3 loop spans 17 amino acids. With 1 base clipped from V and 2 bases from J, the junction kept 8 bases outside the gene matches. TCRdb analysed the RT-PCR reads with MiXCR anew, one entry per CDR3 protein. Counted here are 250,000 to 350,000 distinct CDR3 sequences, roughly 22% occurring once; the ten biggest clones make up approximately 10%. V gene TRBV30 combines with J gene TRBJ2-7, with 13 bases fitting TRBD2. Source: PBMCs from blood, taken about 20 months after vaccination. The sequence came from a man aged 45 to 75 who received an inactivated influenza vaccine. The CDR3 loop is CAWSEGLAGLRTYEQYF. The CDR3 DNA sequence: TGTGCCTGGAGTGAGGGACTAGCGGGGTTGAGAACCTACGAGCAGTACTTC.